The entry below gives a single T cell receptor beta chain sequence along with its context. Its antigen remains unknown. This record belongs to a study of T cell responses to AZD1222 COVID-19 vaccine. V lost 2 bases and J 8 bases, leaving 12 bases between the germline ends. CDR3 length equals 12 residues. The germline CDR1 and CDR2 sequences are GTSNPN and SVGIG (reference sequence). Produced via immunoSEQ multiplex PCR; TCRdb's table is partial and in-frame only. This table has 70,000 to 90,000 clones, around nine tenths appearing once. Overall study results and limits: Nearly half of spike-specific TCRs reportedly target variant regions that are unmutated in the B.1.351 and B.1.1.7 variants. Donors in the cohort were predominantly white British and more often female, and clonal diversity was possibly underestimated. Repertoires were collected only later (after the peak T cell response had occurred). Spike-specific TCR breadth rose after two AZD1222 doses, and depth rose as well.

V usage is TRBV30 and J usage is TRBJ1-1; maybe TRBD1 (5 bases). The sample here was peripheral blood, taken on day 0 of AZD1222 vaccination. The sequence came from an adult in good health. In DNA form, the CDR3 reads TGTGCCTGGAGTCCCGGGACCCTGGAAGCTTTCTTT. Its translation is CAWSPGTLEAFF.